This TCR beta chain stems from a study of identifying expanded T cells in peripheral blood. The study's findings and limits: Roughly 1.2 clones differed between technical replicates, versus about 15 and 19 over time.

Repertoires were generated with immunoSEQ multiplex PCR, while TCRdb's copy carries only in-frame clones and drops some. The data contain 84,000 or so clones, around 89% of them singletons. Collection occurred without any documented infections or immune events in donors. About this clone: Its antigen is as yet unknown.

Germline V gene lookup returns CDR1 LNHDA and CDR2 SQIVND (reference sequence). There are 13 residues in the CDR3. Trimming stripped 5 bases from V and 5 bases from J, with 10 bases between. The sequence came from a person aged 18 to 75 in good health. The chain employs TRBV19 and TRBJ1-5; maybe TRBD1 (6 bases). The sequenced sample was blood. Written as DNA, the CDR3 is TGTGCCAGTAGTTTGGGACAATATCAGCCCCAGCATTTT. Translated, it gives CASSLGQYQPQHF. Complete variable domain (other parts from reference TRBV19 and TRBJ1-5): DGGITQSPKYLFRKEGQNVTLSCEQNLNHDAMYWYRQDPGQGLRLIYYSQIVNDFQKGDIAEGYSVSREKKESFPLTVTSAQKNPTAFYLCASSLGQYQPQHFGDGTRLSIL.